A selection of T cell receptor beta chains follows, all from one sample in a study of monozygotic twins with inflammatory bowel disease. TCRdb derives one entry per CDR3 protein from the 5' RACE reads, leaving out DNA. In total, the table holds about 130,000 distinct CDR3 sequences. The material sequenced was blood. The receptor source for this set is a human donor with ulcerative colitis or Crohn's disease, or a healthy co-twin of an affected twin (not recorded which). The CDR3 runs from the conserved cysteine through the conserved F or W.

J: TRBJ1-6
V: TRBV2
CDR3: CASTSDRGRNSPLHF

J: TRBJ1-3
V: TRBV12-3/TRBV12-4
CDR3: CASSRRGSGNTIYF

J: TRBJ2-7
V: TRBV10-3
CDR3: CAIRGDRGRYEQYF

J: TRBJ2-3
V: TRBV6-5
CDR3: CASSTNGQDMQYF

J: TRBJ2-7
V: TRBV6-2/TRBV6-3
CDR3: CASSIVAYEQYF

J: TRBJ2-5
V: TRBV20-1
CDR3: CSALGTLQETQYF

J: TRBJ1-4
V: TRBV13
CDR3: CASSPGTGDEKLFF

J: TRBJ1-2
V: TRBV24-1
CDR3: CATSEPGQGGYGYTF

J: TRBJ2-1
V: TRBV16
CDR3: CASSQNGGNEQFF

J: TRBJ2-6
V: TRBV5-6
CDR3: CASNSLSGANVLTF

J: TRBJ2-3
V: TRBV12-3/TRBV12-4
CDR3: CASSLVGDTQYF

J: TRBJ2-2
V: TRBV28
CDR3: CASSSYTGELFF

J: TRBJ1-1
V: TRBV20-1
CDR3: CSARASRGLRNTEAFF

J: TRBJ2-6
V: TRBV18
CDR3: CASSPLDRSGANVLTF

J: TRBJ1-1
V: TRBV18
CDR3: CASSQYGDLEEAFF

J: TRBJ1-2
V: TRBV10-3
CDR3: CAISLTSGAERTNYGYTF

J: TRBJ1-1
V: TRBV6-2/TRBV6-3
CDR3: CASSYPDVEAFF

J: TRBJ1-1
V: TRBV20-1
CDR3: CRPAGPNTEAFF

J: TRBJ1-1
V: TRBV7-3
CDR3: CASSLRGTTEAFF

J: TRBJ2-1
V: TRBV25-1
CDR3: CASRVGGGFGPYNEQFF

J: TRBJ1-4
V: TRBV6-2/TRBV6-3
CDR3: CASSYSDRGYEKLFF

J: TRBJ1-1
V: TRBV3-1
CDR3: CASQGQPNEAFF

J: TRBJ2-7
V: TRBV7-9
CDR3: CASSSGQLLEQYF

J: TRBJ2-5
V: TRBV20-1
CDR3: CTQGGGETQYF

J: TRBJ2-5
V: TRBV4-2
CDR3: CASSQRETQYF

J: TRBJ1-1
V: TRBV29-1
CDR3: CSAQGNTEAFF

J: TRBJ2-5
V: TRBV4-1
CDR3: CASSRGTGDQETQYF

J: TRBJ2-7
V: TRBV5-5
CDR3: CASSLNTGTGDYEQYF

J: TRBJ2-2
V: TRBV11-3
CDR3: CASSSRSAMGTGELFF

J: TRBJ1-1
V: TRBV13
CDR3: CASSSRTEMNTEAFF

J: TRBJ1-2
V: TRBV19
CDR3: CASGAGTNLNYGYTF

J: TRBJ2-2
V: TRBV12-3/TRBV12-4
CDR3: CASSPQTPGELFF

J: TRBJ1-5
V: TRBV6-1
CDR3: CASSSHQPQHF

J: TRBJ2-7
V: TRBV5-1
CDR3: CASSLTGLAGSYEQYF

J: TRBJ2-3
V: TRBV18
CDR3: CASSPLARDEDTQYF

J: TRBJ2-4
V: TRBV5-1
CDR3: CASSLGQGTKNIQYF

J: TRBJ1-1
V: TRBV27
CDR3: CASSFLGGRNTEAFF

J: TRBJ2-3
V: TRBV29-1
CDR3: CSAKHPDTQYF

J: TRBJ2-7
V: TRBV3-1
CDR3: CASSHTTGRVDRGFVLTHEQYF

J: TRBJ1-5
V: TRBV7-9
CDR3: CASSLDLLGQHF